These T cell receptor beta chains were read from a single sample in a study of Graves' ophthalmopathy and Graves' hyperthyroidism. Each CDR3 protein gets one entry after TCRdb re-called the multiplex PCR reads with MiXCR. The top ten hold 3% to 4% of the sample, which has hundreds of thousands of distinct CDR3 sequences, over 40% seen once. Source material: peripheral blood. The source of these receptors is an adult man with Graves' ophthalmopathy. The CDR3 runs from the conserved cysteine through the conserved F or W. D genes are given only for firm matches. Clone size is not always given. Where it is, it says once, few, many or a class for expanded clones.

D: TRBD2
size: -
J: TRBJ2-1
V: TRBV24-1
CDR3: CATSGGGLAGYNEQFF
DNA: TGTGCCACCAGTGGGGGGGGGCTAGCGGGGTACAATGAGCAGTTCTTC

D: -
size: many
J: TRBJ2-5
V: TRBV2
CDR3: CASSGGGGETQYF
DNA: TGTGCCAGCAGCGGTGGAGGGGGAGAGACCCAGTACTTC

D: -
size: -
J: TRBJ2-3
V: TRBV29-1
CDR3: CSVETGAKDTQYF
DNA: TGCAGCGTGGAAACGGGAGCAAAGGATACGCAGTATTTT

D: TRBD2
size: -
J: TRBJ2-2
V: TRBV20-1
CDR3: CSARGTTTGELFF
DNA: TGCAGTGCTAGGGGGACTACCACCGGGGAGCTGTTTTTT

D: -
size: -
J: TRBJ2-2
V: TRBV15
CDR3: CATSRGEGAGELFF
DNA: TGTGCCACCAGCAGAGGCGAGGGTGCCGGGGAGCTGTTTTTT

D: -
size: few
J: TRBJ1-2
V: TRBV19
CDR3: CARVWGGKYGYTF
DNA: TGTGCCAGAGTATGGGGGGGGAAATATGGCTACACCTTC

D: TRBD2
size: many
J: TRBJ2-5
V: TRBV7-9
CDR3: CASRSGVAGNQETQYF
DNA: TGTGCCAGCAGGAGTGGAGTAGCGGGGAACCAAGAGACCCAGTACTTC

D: -
size: few
J: TRBJ2-5
V: TRBV30
CDR3: CAWRGRTQETQYF
DNA: TGTGCCTGGAGAGGGAGGACACAAGAGACCCAGTACTTC

D: -
size: many
J: TRBJ1-2
V: TRBV10-2
CDR3: CASAAAQYYGYTF
DNA: TGCGCCAGCGCGGCAGCTCAGTACTATGGCTACACCTTC

D: TRBD1
size: many
J: TRBJ1-1
V: TRBV10-3
CDR3: CAIRGDRGDTEAFF
DNA: TGTGCCATCCGGGGAGACAGGGGGGACACTGAAGCTTTCTTT

D: -
size: many
J: TRBJ1-6
V: TRBV9
CDR3: CASISQMGSPLHF
DNA: TGTGCCAGCATCTCCCAGATGGGTTCACCCCTCCACTTT

D: -
size: many
J: TRBJ1-4
V: TRBV19
CDR3: CASSKVRDKLFF
DNA: TGTGCCAGTAGTAAGGTCCGGGATAAACTGTTTTTT

D: -
size: many
J: TRBJ1-1
V: TRBV7-9
CDR3: CASSLKRFTEAFF
DNA: TGTGCCAGCAGCTTAAAAAGGTTCACTGAAGCTTTCTTT

D: -
size: many
J: TRBJ1-4
V: TRBV5-1
CDR3: CASSLAGALNEKLFF
DNA: TGCGCCAGCAGCTTGGCCGGGGCCCTTAATGAAAAACTGTTTTTT

D: -
size: -
J: TRBJ2-2
V: TRBV25-1
CDR3: CASSLLRYPGELFF
DNA: TGTGCCAGCAGTCTCCTGCGGTATCCCGGGGAGCTGTTTTTT

D: TRBD1
size: many
J: TRBJ1-2
V: TRBV7-2
CDR3: CASSPRGTGFNYGYTF
DNA: TGTGCCAGCAGCCCGAGAGGGACAGGCTTCAACTATGGCTACACCTTC

D: -
size: -
J: TRBJ2-7
V: TRBV7-3
CDR3: CASSSPGTGKDYEQYF
DNA: TGTGCCAGCAGCTCACCTGGCACAGGGAAGGACTACGAGCAGTACTTC

D: -
size: many
J: TRBJ1-5
V: TRBV4-1
CDR3: CASSQVQAGNQPQHF
DNA: TGCGCCAGCAGCCAAGTACAGGCGGGCAATCAGCCCCAGCATTTT

D: TRBD1
size: many
J: TRBJ1-1
V: TRBV7-9
CDR3: CASSTGGAGTEAFF
DNA: TGTGCCAGCTCGACAGGGGGAGCGGGCACTGAAGCTTTCTTT

D: -
size: -
J: TRBJ1-6
V: TRBV9
CDR3: CASSDIQGAYSPLHF
DNA: TGTGCCAGCAGTGATATACAGGGCGCGTATTCACCCCTCCACTTT

D: TRBD2
size: few
J: TRBJ2-2
V: TRBV19
CDR3: CATSEAGNTGELFF
DNA: TGTGCCACCTCCGAAGCGGGAAACACCGGGGAGCTGTTTTTT

D: -
size: -
J: TRBJ1-2
V: TRBV29-1
CDR3: CSVARLGRAGYTF
DNA: TGCAGCGTCGCCCGGTTGGGGCGCGCCGGCTACACCTTC

D: -
size: few
J: TRBJ1-5
V: TRBV28
CDR3: CASLSWGEESNQPQHF
DNA: TGTGCCAGCCTATCTTGGGGCGAGGAGAGCAATCAGCCCCAGCATTTT

D: -
size: many
J: TRBJ1-1
V: TRBV7-9
CDR3: CASSLVQGLGNTEAFF
DNA: TGTGCCAGCAGCTTAGTTCAGGGTCTCGGCAACACTGAAGCTTTCTTT

D: TRBD1
size: many
J: TRBJ2-6
V: TRBV5-1
CDR3: CASSWGQGSGANVLTF
DNA: TGCGCCAGCAGCTGGGGACAGGGATCTGGGGCCAACGTCCTGACTTTC

D: -
size: many
J: TRBJ2-7
V: TRBV11-2
CDR3: CASSFSLAETYEQYF
DNA: TGTGCCAGCAGTTTTTCGCTGGCGGAAACCTACGAGCAGTACTTC

D: -
size: -
J: TRBJ1-4
V: TRBV25-1
CDR3: CASSWRAATNEKLFF
DNA: TGTGCCAGCAGTTGGAGGGCCGCAACTAATGAAAAACTGTTTTTT

D: -
size: -
J: TRBJ1-5
V: TRBV20-1
CDR3: CSARVGGPQHF
DNA: TGCAGTGCTAGAGTGGGGGGGCCCCAGCATTTT

D: TRBD1
size: -
J: TRBJ2-7
V: TRBV4-3
CDR3: CASSLIGQGAGEQYF
DNA: TGCGCCAGCAGCCTTATAGGACAGGGGGCTGGAGAGCAGTACTTC

D: TRBD1
size: -
J: TRBJ1-1
V: TRBV10-3
CDR3: CAIHEGVGTENTEAFF
DNA: TGTGCCATCCACGAGGGGGTTGGGACAGAGAACACTGAAGCTTTCTTT

D: -
size: many
J: TRBJ2-5
V: TRBV9
CDR3: CASSVGLRQETQYF
DNA: TGTGCCAGCAGCGTCGGGCTTCGACAAGAGACCCAGTACTTC

D: -
size: many
J: TRBJ1-1
V: TRBV10-3
CDR3: CAISESDSYTEAFF
DNA: TGTGCCATCAGTGAGTCGGACAGTTACACTGAAGCTTTCTTT

D: TRBD1
size: -
J: TRBJ2-3
V: TRBV29-1
CDR3: CSVDNADRGRSDTQYF
DNA: TGCAGCGTTGATAACGCTGACAGGGGCAGATCAGATACGCAGTATTTT

D: -
size: once
J: TRBJ1-2
V: TRBV2
CDR3: CASSPSLGEDSHYGYTF
DNA: TGTGCCAGCTCCCCCAGCTTAGGGGAGGACAGCCACTATGGCTACACCTTC

D: TRBD2
size: -
J: TRBJ2-3
V: TRBV11-1
CDR3: CASSLGDSGGTDTQYF
DNA: TGTGCCAGCAGCTTAGGAGATAGCGGGGGCACAGATACGCAGTATTTT

D: -
size: few
J: TRBJ1-1
V: TRBV10-3
CDR3: CASSYRSVGDPEAFF
DNA: TGTGCCAGCAGTTACCGCTCCGTGGGTGATCCTGAAGCTTTCTTT

D: -
size: -
J: TRBJ2-3
V: TRBV25-1
CDR3: CASSLAVHPSTDTQYF
DNA: TGTGCCAGCAGCTTGGCCGTACACCCCAGCACAGATACGCAGTATTTT

D: -
size: -
J: TRBJ2-6
V: TRBV10-3
CDR3: CAIHEGAGANVLTF
DNA: TGTGCCATCCATGAGGGGGCTGGGGCCAACGTCCTGACTTTC

D: -
size: -
J: TRBJ1-2
V: TRBV5-1
CDR3: CASSLAGGPYGYTF
DNA: TGTGCCAGCAGCCTAGCGGGAGGGCCTTACGGCTACACCTTC

D: TRBD2
size: few
J: TRBJ2-7
V: TRBV7-8
CDR3: CASSIGLAGALEKTTYALYEQYF
DNA: TGTGCCAGCAGCATCGGACTAGCGGGAGCACTCGAAAAGACTACGTACGCCCTCTACGAGCAGTACTTC

D: TRBD2
size: once
J: TRBJ2-7
V: TRBV4-1
CDR3: CASSHATSGRTYEQYF
DNA: TGCGCCAGCAGCCACGCGACTAGCGGGAGAACCTACGAGCAGTACTTC

D: -
size: many
J: TRBJ1-1
V: TRBV7-9
CDR3: CASSLVNTEAFF
DNA: TGTGCCAGCAGCTTAGTGAACACTGAAGCTTTCTTT

D: TRBD2
size: few
J: TRBJ2-5
V: TRBV7-7
CDR3: CASSPGGGVETQYF
DNA: TGTGCCAGCAGCCCGGGGGGGGGGGTGGAGACCCAGTACTTC

D: TRBD2
size: -
J: TRBJ2-1
V: TRBV9
CDR3: CASSPRIAGGNEQFF
DNA: TGTGCCAGCAGCCCCCGGATAGCGGGGGGGAATGAGCAGTTCTTC

D: -
size: once
J: TRBJ1-1
V: TRBV29-1
CDR3: CSSARQDTEAFF
DNA: TGCAGCAGCGCCCGACAGGACACTGAAGCTTTCTTT

D: -
size: -
J: TRBJ1-5
V: TRBV29-1
CDR3: CSRPTGRNQPQHF
DNA: TGCAGCAGACCCACAGGACGCAATCAGCCCCAGCATTTT

D: -
size: many
J: TRBJ2-7
V: TRBV2
CDR3: CASSEGGWTRQYEQYF
DNA: TGTGCCAGCAGTGAAGGGGGGTGGACAAGGCAATACGAGCAGTACTTC

D: -
size: -
J: TRBJ1-2
V: TRBV10-3
CDR3: CAISRAGKGYTF
DNA: TGTGCCATCAGTAGGGCAGGGAAGGGCTACACCTTC